This T cell receptor beta chain was sequenced in a study of T-cell reconstitution after alpha-beta-depleted transplantation in children. The CDR3 covers 14 residues. V lost 2 bases to trimming and J lost 9 bases; unmatched junction nucleotides: 6. The germline gives CDR1 SGHRS, CDR2 YFSETQ. A library of TCRbeta sequences, prepared with unique molecular identifiers, was generated. MiXCR, run by TCRdb on the PCR reads, gives a single entry per CDR3 protein. The sample includes fewer than 750,000 distinct CDR3 sequences, over 25% seen only once; the top ten take under 45%. This clonotype was seen only a few times.

The specimen comprised PBMCs, sampled before TCRalphabeta/CD19-depleted stem cell transplant. This clonotype was obtained from a boy less than two years old with Wiskott-Aldrich syndrome, due to receive a stem cell transplant. The rearrangement uses TRBV5-1 and TRBJ2-1, with TRBD1 identical over 9 bases. This CDR3 reads CASSLQGASLEQFF. DNA for the CDR3: TGCGCCAGCAGCTTACAGGGGGCGTCTCTTGAGCAGTTCTTC.